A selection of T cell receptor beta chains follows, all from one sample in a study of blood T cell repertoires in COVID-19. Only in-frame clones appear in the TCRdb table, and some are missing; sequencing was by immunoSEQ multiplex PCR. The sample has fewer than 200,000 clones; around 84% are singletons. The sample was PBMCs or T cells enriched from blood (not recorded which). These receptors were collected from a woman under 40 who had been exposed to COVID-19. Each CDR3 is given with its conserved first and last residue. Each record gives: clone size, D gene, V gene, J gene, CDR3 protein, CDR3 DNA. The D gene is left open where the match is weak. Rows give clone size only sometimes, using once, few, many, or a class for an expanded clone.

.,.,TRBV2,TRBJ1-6,CASIPGRAFSSYNSPLHF,TGTGCCAGCATTCCCGGCAGGGCGTTTTCCTCCTATAATTCACCCCTCCACTTT
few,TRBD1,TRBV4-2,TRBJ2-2,CASSQDRGPGELFF,TGTGCCAGCAGCCAGGACAGGGGGCCCGGGGAGCTGTTTTTT
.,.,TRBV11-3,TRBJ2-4,CASSQTGRIQYF,TGTGCCAGCAGCCAAACAGGGCGCATTCAGTACTTC
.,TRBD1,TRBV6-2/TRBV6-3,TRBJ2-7,CASIPGDRFPYEQYF,TGTGCCAGCATCCCTGGGGACAGGTTCCCCTACGAGCAGTACTTC
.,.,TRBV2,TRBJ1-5,CASSVHSNQPQHF,TGTGCCAGCAGTGTCCATAGCAATCAGCCCCAGCATTTT
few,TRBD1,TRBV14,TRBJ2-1,CASSQGGQGSFNEQFF,TGTGCCAGCAGCCAAGGGGGACAGGGTTCCTTCAATGAGCAGTTCTTC
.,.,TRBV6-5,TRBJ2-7,CASSYGPRTWGDEQYF,TGTGCCAGCAGTTACGGTCCCAGGACGTGGGGAGACGAGCAGTACTTC
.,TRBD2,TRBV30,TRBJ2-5,CAWRLARETQYF,TGTGCCTGGAGACTAGCGCGGGAGACCCAGTACTTC
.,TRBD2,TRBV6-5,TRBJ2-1,CASSSRPSGGPHEQFF,TGTGCCAGCAGTTCTCGGCCTAGCGGGGGTCCCCATGAGCAGTTCTTC
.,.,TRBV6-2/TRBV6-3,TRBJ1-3,CASSYEGFSGNTIYF,TGTGCCAGCAGTTATGAGGGTTTCTCTGGAAACACCATATATTTT
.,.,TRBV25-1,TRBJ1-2,CASSEYRGSAYGYTF,TGTGCCAGCAGTGAATACCGGGGGTCGGCCTATGGCTACACCTTC
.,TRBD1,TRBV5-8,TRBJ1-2,CASSTAGTGGWNGYTF,TGTGCCAGCAGCACCGCCGGGACAGGGGGCTGGAATGGCTACACCTTC
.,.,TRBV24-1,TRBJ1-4,CATSTGERNEKLFF,TGTGCCACCAGTACAGGAGAAAGAAATGAAAAACTGTTTTTT
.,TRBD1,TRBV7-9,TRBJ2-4,CASSLGDRGTKNIQYF,TGTGCCAGCAGCTTAGGGGACAGGGGAACCAAAAACATTCAGTACTTC
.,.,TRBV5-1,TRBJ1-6,CASSPGSSNSPLHF,TGCGCCAGCAGCCCGGGTTCGTCCAATTCACCCCTCCACTTT
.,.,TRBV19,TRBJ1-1,CASSMERNTEAFF,TGTGCCAGTAGTATGGAGCGGAACACTGAAGCTTTCTTT
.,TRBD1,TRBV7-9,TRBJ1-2,CASSPDRGSEGYTF,TGTGCCAGCAGCCCGGACAGGGGGTCGGAGGGCTACACCTTC
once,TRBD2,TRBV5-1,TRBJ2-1,CASSLETSGGAINEQFF,TGCGCCAGCAGCTTGGAAACTAGCGGGGGGGCAATAAATGAGCAGTTCTTC